The 10 T cell receptor beta chains below come from one sample, sequenced in a study of response to subunit inactivated influenza vaccine (dated by TCRdb to the late 2010s). Libraries were prepared through RT-PCR. TCRdb names Illumina HiSeq 2500 as the instrument used. The public reads were quality trimmed at Q25 with fastp and then assembled into clones with MiXCR by TCRdb, keeping productive beta chains. Records with the same CDR3 protein are collapsed into one entry carrying the most frequent genes and DNA. The sample table records 610,000 or so distinct CDR3 sequences; around 13% of these occur just once. Together, the top ten hold around 10% of the sample. Sequences were derived from PBMCs from blood, sampled 11 to 12 days after vaccination. The source is a man aged 50-60 years who received an inactivated influenza vaccine. Donor details come from another sample of the same person, matched by shared clones.

V usage is TRBV9 and J usage is TRBJ1-1; D remains ambiguous. The CDR3 sequence is 14 residues long. Trimming stripped 0 bases from V and 1 base from J, with 7 bases between. Germline assignment: CDR1 SGDLS and CDR2 YYNGEE. CDR3: CASSVAPGNTEAFF. The CDR3, as DNA: TGTGCCAGCAGCGTAGCTCCAGGGAACACTGAAGCTTTCTTT.

V usage is TRBV9 and J usage is TRBJ1-2; 10 nucleotides align to TRBD1. The germline V gene has CDR1 SGDLS and CDR2 YYNGEE. The CDR3 length is 15 residues. Trimming cost V 2 bases and J 5 bases; bases outside gene matches: 6. The DNA of the CDR3 is TGTGCCAGCAGCGTCGGGACAGGGGATGGGTATGGCTACACCTTC. It translates to CASSVGTGDGYGYTF.

The table lists this clonotype with a few counts. The chain employs TRBV12-3 or TRBV12-4 and TRBJ1-2; the D is unclear. The CDR3 sequence is 13 residues long. The V and J ends lost 6 bases and 2 bases respectively, with 10 bases between them. CDR3 nucleotides: TGTGCCAGCAGGCTGACATCGAACTATGGCTACACCTTC. It specifies CASRLTSNYGYTF.

This clonotype was seen only a few times. The CDR3 nucleotides are TGTGCCAGCAGTCCCTCAGGGGGCGCGAACTATGGCTACACCTTC. It codes for CASSPSGGANYGYTF. The chain combines TRBV12-3 or TRBV12-4 with TRBJ1-2, with TRBD1 matching 8 bases. With 5 bases clipped from V and 2 bases from J, the junction kept 7 bases outside the gene matches. This CDR3 is 15 amino acids long.

This chain uses TRBV2 with TRBJ2-2; weak D call: TRBD2 (5 bases). Between the trimmed V and J ends, which lost 11 bases and 3 bases, there was a span of 16 bases. The germline CDR1 and CDR2 sequences are SNHLY and FYNNEI. The CDR3 runs to 14 residues. CDR3 residues: CAASKTTHTGELFF. The CDR3 region has the DNA TGTGCCGCCTCTAAGACTACCCACACCGGGGAGCTGTTTTTT.

This clonotype has only a few counts. The chain is built from TRBV14 and TRBJ1-1, with D possibly TRBD1 on 5 matching bases. Per the germline V gene, CDR1 is SGHDN and CDR2 is FVKESK. The CDR3 contains 13 residues. V lost 6 bases and J 4 bases, leaving 12 bases between the germline ends. The DNA of the CDR3 is TGTGCCAGCAGACTCCAGGGTCGCACTGAAGCTTTCTTT. Translation: CASRLQGRTEAFF. Variable domain in full (rest from reference TRBV14 and TRBJ1-1): EAGVTQFPSHSVIEKGQTVTLRCDPISGHDNLYWYRRVMGKEIKFLLHFVKESKQDESGMPNNRFLAERTGGTYSTLKVQPAELEDSGVYFCASRLQGRTEAFFGQGTRLTVV.

This clonotype was picked up many times. V and J are TRBV7-2 and TRBJ2-7; D call uncertain. The CDR3 covers 12 residues. V dropped 7 bases and J dropped 2 bases, with 9 bases sitting between them. Germline V gives CDR1 SGHTA, CDR2 FQGNSA. The CDR3 region is CASTRLPYEQYF. The CDR3 nucleotides are TGTGCCAGCACCAGGCTCCCCTACGAGCAGTACTTC.

This clonotype was found a few times. V is TRBV20-1 and J is TRBJ2-5; 8 nucleotides align to TRBD1. The CDR3 length is 13 residues. V lost 5 bases, J lost 6 bases, and 8 bases stayed unmatched. In germline, CDR1 is DFQATT, CDR2 SNEGSKA (reference sequence). CDR3 bases: TGCAGTGCTCTACAGGGGGTTCGAAAGACCCAGTACTTC. It codes for CSALQGVRKTQYF.

J is TRBJ2-1 and V is TRBV27; 9 positions agree with TRBD2. Per germline, CDR1 MNHEY and CDR2 SMNVEV (reference sequence). CDR3 length: 13 residues. V was pared by 6 bases and J by 3 bases, with 0 bases of the junction left unmatched. CDR3 coding DNA: TGTGCCAGCAGAGCGGGGGGCTACAATGAGCAGTTCTTC. Protein: CASRAGGYNEQFF.

This clonotype was recorded at least ten times. V usage is TRBV12-3 or TRBV12-4 and J usage is TRBJ1-2, with D hard to call. Trimming left V 2 bases short and J 8 bases short, with 12 bases between. This CDR3 is 13 amino acids long. The CDR3 loop is CASSLTRWKGYTF. As DNA, the CDR3 is TGTGCCAGCAGTTTAACCAGGTGGAAAGGCTACACCTTC.